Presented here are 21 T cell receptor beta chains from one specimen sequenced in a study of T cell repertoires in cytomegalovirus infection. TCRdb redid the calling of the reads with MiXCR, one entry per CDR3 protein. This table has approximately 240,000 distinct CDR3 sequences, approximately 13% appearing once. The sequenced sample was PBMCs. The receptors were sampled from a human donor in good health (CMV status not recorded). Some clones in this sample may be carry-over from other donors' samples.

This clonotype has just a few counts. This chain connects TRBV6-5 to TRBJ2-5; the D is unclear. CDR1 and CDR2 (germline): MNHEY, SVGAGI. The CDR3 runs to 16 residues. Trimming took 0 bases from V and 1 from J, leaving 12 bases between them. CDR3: CASSYSSKGFQETQYF. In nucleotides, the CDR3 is TGTGCCAGCAGTTACTCGAGTAAAGGATTCCAAGAGACCCAGTACTTC.

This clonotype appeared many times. The DNA for the CDR3 is TGTGCCAGCACAAAAGGGGCGACTAGCGGGAGTTTGGAGACCCAGTACTTC. Translation: CASTKGATSGSLETQYF. This rearrangement joins TRBV6-2 or TRBV6-3 to TRBJ2-5, with TRBD2 matching 12 bases. The V and J ends lost 7 bases and 5 bases, in that order; junction bases with no gene match: 14. The germline CDR1 and CDR2 sequences are MNHEY and SVGEGT. The CDR3 length is 17 residues.

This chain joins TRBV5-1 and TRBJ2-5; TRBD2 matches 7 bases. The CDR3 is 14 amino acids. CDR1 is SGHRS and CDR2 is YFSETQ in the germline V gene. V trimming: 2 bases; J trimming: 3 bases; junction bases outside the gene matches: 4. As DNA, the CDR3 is TGCGCCAGCAGCTTCGGGACTATCGAAGAGACCCAGTACTTC. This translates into CASSFGTIEETQYF.

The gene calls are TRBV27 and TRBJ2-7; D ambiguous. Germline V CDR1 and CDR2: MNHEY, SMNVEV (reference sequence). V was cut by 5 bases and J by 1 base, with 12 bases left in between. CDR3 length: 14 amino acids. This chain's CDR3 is CASSTTTESYEQYF. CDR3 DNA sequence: TGTGCCAGCAGTACCACCACAGAATCCTACGAGCAGTACTTC.

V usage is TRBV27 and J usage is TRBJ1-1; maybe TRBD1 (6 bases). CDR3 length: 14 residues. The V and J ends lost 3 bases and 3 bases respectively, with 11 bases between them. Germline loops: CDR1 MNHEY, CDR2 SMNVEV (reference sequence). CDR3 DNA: TGTGCCAGCAGTTTCAGGGGTACGGACACTGAAGCTTTCTTT. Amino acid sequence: CASSFRGTDTEAFF.

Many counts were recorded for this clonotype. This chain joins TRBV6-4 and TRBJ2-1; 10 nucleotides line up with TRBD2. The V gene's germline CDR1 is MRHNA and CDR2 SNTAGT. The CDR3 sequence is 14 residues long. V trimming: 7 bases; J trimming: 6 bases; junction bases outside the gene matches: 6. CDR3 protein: CASTALAGGNEQFF. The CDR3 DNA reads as TGTGCCAGCACCGCGTTAGCGGGAGGCAATGAGCAGTTCTTC.

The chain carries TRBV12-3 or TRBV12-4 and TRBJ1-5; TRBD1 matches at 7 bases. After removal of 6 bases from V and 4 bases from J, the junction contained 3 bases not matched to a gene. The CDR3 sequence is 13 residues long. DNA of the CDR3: TGTGCCAGCAGGAGACAGGGAAATCAGCCCCAGCATTTT. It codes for CASRRQGNQPQHF.

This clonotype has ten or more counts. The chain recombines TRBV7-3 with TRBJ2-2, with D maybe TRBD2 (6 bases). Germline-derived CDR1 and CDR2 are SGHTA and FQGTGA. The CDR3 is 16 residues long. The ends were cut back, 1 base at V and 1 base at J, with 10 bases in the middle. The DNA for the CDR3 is TGTGCCAGCAGCTTAAGTTTGCGGGGGAACACCGGGGAGCTGTTTTTT. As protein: CASSLSLRGNTGELFF. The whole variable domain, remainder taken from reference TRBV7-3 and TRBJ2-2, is GAGVSQTPSNKVTEKGKYVELRCDPISGHTALYWYRQSLGQGPEFLIYFQGTGAADDSGLPNDRFFAVRPEGSVSTLKIQRTERGDSAVYLCASSLSLRGNTGELFFGEGSRLTVL.

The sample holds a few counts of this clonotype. The CDR3 DNA follows: TGTGCCAGCAGTTCCTCGACAACAGCTAATGAAAAACTGTTTTTT. Translation gives CASSSSTTANEKLFF. This sequence joins TRBV12-3 or TRBV12-4 and TRBJ1-4, with D unresolved. Deletions cut 4 bases from V and 3 bases from J, with 12 bases between. The CDR3 sequence is 15 residues long.

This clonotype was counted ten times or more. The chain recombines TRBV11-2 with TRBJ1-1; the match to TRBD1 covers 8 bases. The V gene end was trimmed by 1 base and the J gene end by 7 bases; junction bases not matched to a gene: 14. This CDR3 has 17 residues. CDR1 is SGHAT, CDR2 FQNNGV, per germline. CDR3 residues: CASSLGGQGGVSNEAFF. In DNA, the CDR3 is TGTGCCAGCAGCTTAGGAGGACAGGGTGGGGTATCTAATGAAGCTTTCTTT.

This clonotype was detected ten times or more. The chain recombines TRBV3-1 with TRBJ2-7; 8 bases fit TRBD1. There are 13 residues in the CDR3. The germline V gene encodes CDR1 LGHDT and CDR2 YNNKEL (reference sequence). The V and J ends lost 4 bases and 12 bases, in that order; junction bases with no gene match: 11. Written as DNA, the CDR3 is TGTGCCAGCAGCCTAGGGACAGGTCTTCACCCGTACTTC. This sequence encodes CASSLGTGLHPYF.

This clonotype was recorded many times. The CDR3 coding sequence is TGTGCCAGCAGTTTTTTCGGGAACACCGGGGAGCTGTTTTTT. It specifies CASSFFGNTGELFF. This chain joins TRBV28 and TRBJ2-2; no reliable D call. The V gene's germline CDR1 is MDHEN and CDR2 SYDVKM. V was shortened by 3 bases and J by 1 base, with 6 bases between the two germline ends. The CDR3 sequence is 14 residues long. Together with reference TRBV28 and TRBJ2-2, the CDR3 gives the full variable domain: DVKVTQSSRYLVKRTGEKVFLECVQDMDHENMFWYRQDPGLGLRLIYFSYDVKMKEKGDIPEGYSVSREKKERFSLILESASTNQTSMYLCASSFFGNTGELFFGEGSRLTVL.

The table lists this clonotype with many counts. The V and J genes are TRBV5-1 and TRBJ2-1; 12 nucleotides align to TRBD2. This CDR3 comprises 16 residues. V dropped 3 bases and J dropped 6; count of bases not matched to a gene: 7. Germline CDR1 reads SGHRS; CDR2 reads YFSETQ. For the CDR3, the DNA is TGCGCCAGCAGCTCCCTAGCGGGAGGGACCTCCAATGAGCAGTTCTTC. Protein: CASSSLAGGTSNEQFF.

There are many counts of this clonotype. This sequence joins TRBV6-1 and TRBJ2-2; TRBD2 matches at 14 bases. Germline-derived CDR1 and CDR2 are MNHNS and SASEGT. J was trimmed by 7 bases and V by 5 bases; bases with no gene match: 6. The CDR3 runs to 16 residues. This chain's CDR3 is CASSWGTSGSIGELFF. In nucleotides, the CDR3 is TGTGCCAGCAGTTGGGGGACTAGCGGGAGTATCGGGGAGCTGTTTTTT.

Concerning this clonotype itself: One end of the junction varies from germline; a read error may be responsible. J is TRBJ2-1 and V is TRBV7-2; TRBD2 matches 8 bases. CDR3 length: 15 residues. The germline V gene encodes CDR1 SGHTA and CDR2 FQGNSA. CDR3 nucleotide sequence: TGTGCCAGCAGCTCTCAAGCGGGGGCCCTCAATGACCAGTTCTTC. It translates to CASSSQAGALNDQFF.

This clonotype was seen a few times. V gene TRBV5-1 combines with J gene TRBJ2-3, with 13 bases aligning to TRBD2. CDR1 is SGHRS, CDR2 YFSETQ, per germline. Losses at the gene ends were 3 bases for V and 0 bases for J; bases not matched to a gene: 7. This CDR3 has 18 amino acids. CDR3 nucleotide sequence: TGCGCCAGCAGCTCGGGGACTAGCGGGGCTTCTAGCACAGATACGCAGTATTTT. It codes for CASSSGTSGASSTDTQYF. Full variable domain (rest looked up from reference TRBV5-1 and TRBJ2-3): KAGVTQTPRYLIKTRGQQVTLSCSPISGHRSVSWYQQTPGQGLQFLFEYFSETQRNKGNFPGRFSGRQFSNSRSEMNVSTLELGDSALYLCASSSGTSGASSTDTQYFGPGTRLTVL.

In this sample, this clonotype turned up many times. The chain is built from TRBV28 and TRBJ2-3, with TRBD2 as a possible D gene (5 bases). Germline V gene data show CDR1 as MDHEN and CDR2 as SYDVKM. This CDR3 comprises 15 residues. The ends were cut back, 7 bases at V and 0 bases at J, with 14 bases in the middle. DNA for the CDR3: TGTGCCAGCAAGGGAGCGCCCATGAGCACAGATACGCAGTATTTT. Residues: CASKGAPMSTDTQYF.

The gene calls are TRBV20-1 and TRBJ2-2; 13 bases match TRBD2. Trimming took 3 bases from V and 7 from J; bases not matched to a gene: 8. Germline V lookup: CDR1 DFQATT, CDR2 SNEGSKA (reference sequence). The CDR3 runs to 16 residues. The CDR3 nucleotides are TGCAGTGCTAGGCGAGGACTAGCGGGAGCGGGCGGGGAGCTGTTTTTT. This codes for CSARRGLAGAGGELFF.

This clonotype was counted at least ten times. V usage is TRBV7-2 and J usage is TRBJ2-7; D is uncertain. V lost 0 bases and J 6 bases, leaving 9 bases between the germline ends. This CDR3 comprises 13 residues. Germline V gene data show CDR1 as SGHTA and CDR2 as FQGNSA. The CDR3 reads CASSLASTSEQYF. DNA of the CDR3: TGTGCCAGCAGCTTAGCGAGCACGAGCGAGCAGTACTTC.

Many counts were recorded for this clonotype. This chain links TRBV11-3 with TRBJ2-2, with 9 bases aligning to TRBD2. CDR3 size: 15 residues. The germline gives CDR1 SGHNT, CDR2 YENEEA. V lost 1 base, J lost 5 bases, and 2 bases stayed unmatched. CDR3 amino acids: CASSLGSGSTGELFF. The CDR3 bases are TGTGCCAGCAGCTTAGGTAGCGGGAGTACCGGGGAGCTGTTTTTT.

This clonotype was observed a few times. The CDR3 here is CASSPAGSTYNEQFF. In DNA form, the CDR3 reads TGCGCCAGCAGCCCTGCGGGGTCGACCTACAATGAGCAGTTCTTC. The chain has TRBV5-1 and TRBJ2-1, with D perhaps TRBD2 (6 bases). This CDR3 contains 15 residues. V was trimmed by 4 bases and J by 2 bases, leaving 13 bases between them. CDR1 is SGHRS, CDR2 YFSETQ, per germline.